This T cell receptor beta chain appears in the sequencing data of a study of OX40 agonist ivuxolimab in advanced cancers. At the level of the study: Two cutaneous melanoma patients and one hepatocellular carcinoma patient, three in all, had partial responses. General observations from the study: CD4+ T cells averaged fewer expanded clones than CD8+ T cells.

A word on this clone: Antigen unknown.

The germline V gene has CDR1 LGHNA and CDR2 YSLEER. Trimming removed 0 bases at V and 2 bases at J, with 8 bases between. The CDR3 extends over 14 amino acids. Patients with autoimmune history or systemic immunosuppression were excluded. The method was immunoSEQ multiplex PCR; TCRdb's version includes in-frame clones alone and lacks a portion of them. The sample contains about 54,000 clones, approximately 84% of which appear only once. Here the sequenced sample was CD4+ or CD8+ T cells sorted from blood, taken in a trial of the OX40 agonist ivuxolimab. The clonotype comes from an adult with an advanced solid tumor such as melanoma, head and neck, liver or kidney cancer. The chain links TRBV4-3 to TRBJ2-7, with D possibly TRBD1 on 6 matching bases. For the CDR3, the DNA is TGCGCCAGCAGCCAAGAGAAGGGGGCCTACGAGCAGTACTTC. Translation: CASSQEKGAYEQYF.